This T cell receptor beta chain was found in a study of T cells after posttransplantation cyclophosphamide. V lost 4 bases and J 7 bases, leaving 17 bases between the germline ends. The germline V gene has CDR1 SGHRS and CDR2 YFSETQ. This CDR3 spans 14 amino acids. General study results and limits: Recipient CMV seropositivity and CMV reactivation strongly tracked TRB clonality. Tissue-infiltrating T cells from skin or gut overlapped little with blood T cells. Later blood repertoires were often dominated by clones from the donor CD8+ memory compartment.

Worth noting for this clone: What it binds is unknown.

Assay: immunoSEQ multiplex PCR; the TCRdb copy retains only in-frame clones and omits some. The data hold fewer than 40,000 clones, with 90% to 95% observed a single time. The naive gate required viable CD3+CD4+ or CD3+CD8+ cells with CCR7+CD45RA+CD45RO-CD95-CD27+CD28+ phenotype. This sequence originates from a woman aged 55-69 years in good health, CMV-negative, and a related stem cell transplant donor. The V gene is TRBV5-1, the J gene TRBJ1-2; TRBD1 might be the D (5 bases). Specimen: naive CD4+ T cells sorted from PBMCs. The CDR3 here is CASSRPGGDGGYTF. CDR3 bases: TGCGCCAGCAGCCGGCCGGGGGGGGATGGTGGCTACACCTTC.